The sequence of this TCR beta chain was determined in a study of cytomegalovirus exposure and HLA in healthy donors. Study-wide findings and caveats: Most of the TCR beta V segments (in an earlier analysis) were productive either about 90% or about 30% of the time. In all likelihood, a cluster of highly shared sequence variants was a sequencing artifact.

The PCR contained 60 Vbeta and 13 Jbeta primers. Some clones are missing from TCRdb's copy, which holds only in-frame ones; the method was immunoSEQ multiplex PCR. Among about 110,000 clones listed, over 60% were seen once. The CDR3 spans 14 residues. Germline lookup yields CDR1 MDHEN and CDR2 SYDVKM. With V trimmed by 6 bases and J by 4 bases, 7 bases remained unmatched. Worth noting for this clone: Its cognate antigen is unknown.

The sample consisted of PBMCs. The chain carries TRBV28 and TRBJ2-3; 7 nucleotides agree with TRBD1. This TCR was recovered from a man aged 40-50 years in good health and CMV-seropositive. The CDR3 DNA sequence: TGTGCCAGCAGAGACAGGGTTCAATCAGATACGCAGTATTTT. This gives the protein CASRDRVQSDTQYF. Drawing the rest from reference TRBV28 and TRBJ2-3, the complete variable domain is DVKVTQSSRYLVKRTGEKVFLECVQDMDHENMFWYRQDPGLGLRLIYFSYDVKMKEKGDIPEGYSVSREKKERFSLILESASTNQTSMYLCASRDRVQSDTQYFGPGTRLTVL.